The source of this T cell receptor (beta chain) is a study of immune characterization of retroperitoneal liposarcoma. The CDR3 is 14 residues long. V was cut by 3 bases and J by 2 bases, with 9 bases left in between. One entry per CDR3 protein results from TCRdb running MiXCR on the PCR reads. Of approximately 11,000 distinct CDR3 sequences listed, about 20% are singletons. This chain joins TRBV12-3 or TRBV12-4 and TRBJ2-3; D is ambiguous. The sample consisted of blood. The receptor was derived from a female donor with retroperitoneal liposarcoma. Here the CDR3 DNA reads TGTGCCAGCAGTTTTCTAGGCCTCACAGATACGCAGTATTTT. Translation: CASSFLGLTDTQYF.